This entry lists 27 T cell receptor beta chains sequenced from one sample in a study of shared clonotypes between healthy human individuals. The table came from immunoSEQ multiplex PCR; TCRdb's copy has only in-frame clones and leaves some out. This sample has about 490,000 clones, with roughly four fifths found just once. Sample: PBMCs. The source is a woman aged 40 to 50 in good health. Some clones in this sample may be carry-over from other donors' samples.

This clone was picked up one time. The rearrangement links TRBV29-1 to TRBJ1-4; 8 nucleotides agree with TRBD1. CDR1 is SQVTM and CDR2 is ANQGSEA in the germline V gene. The CDR3 is 14 residues long. V shed 5 bases, J shed 9 bases, and the junction held 11 bases outside the gene matches. The DNA for the CDR3 is TGCAGCGTTACGGGCCGGGACAGGAGGAAAAAACTGTTTTTT. As protein: CSVTGRDRRKKLFF.

The chain recombines TRBV7-3 with TRBJ2-1; 7 bases are shared with TRBD1. Germline V lookup: CDR1 SGHTA, CDR2 FQGTGA. V shed 4 bases and J 4 bases; nucleotides not matched to a gene: 7. CDR3 length: 15 amino acids. The CDR3 loop reads CASSSPTGLYNEQFF. The CDR3 DNA sequence: TGTGCCAGCAGCTCCCCGACAGGGCTTTACAATGAGCAGTTCTTC.

This clone was seen once. The V gene is TRBV7-9, the J gene TRBJ2-5; D gene ambiguous. The germline V gene encodes CDR1 SEHNR and CDR2 FQNEAQ (reference sequence). The CDR3 has 12 residues. V lost 4 bases and J lost 7, with 10 bases in between. CDR3: CASSSQWGTQYF. The CDR3 region has the DNA TGTGCCAGCAGCTCCCAATGGGGGACCCAGTACTTC.

This chain links TRBV7-6 with TRBJ1-1, with a possible D match to TRBD1 (5 bases). The ends were cut back, 5 bases at V and 0 bases at J, with 19 bases in the middle. This CDR3 has 17 amino acids. Germline V CDR1 and CDR2: SGHVS, FNYEAQ. In DNA form, the CDR3 reads TGTGCCAGCAGCCCCTTACAGGCTGGGGGGGTGAACACTGAAGCTTTCTTT. Encoded protein: CASSPLQAGGVNTEAFF.

This sequence joins TRBV2 and TRBJ2-5, with TRBD1 matching 8 bases. Gene TRBJ2-7 matches the end of the DNA better, so the J call may be wrong. This CDR3 comprises 14 residues. Germline values: CDR1 SNHLY, CDR2 FYNNEI. As DNA, the CDR3 is TGTGCCAGCAGTGAAACCCGACAGGGGTACGAGCAGTACTTC. It encodes CASSETRQGYEQYF.

The chain is built from TRBV29-1 and TRBJ1-4; D gene uncertain. The germline V gene encodes CDR1 SQVTM and CDR2 ANQGSEA. This CDR3 is built from 14 residues. Trimming took 4 bases from V and 1 from J, leaving 10 bases between them. The CDR3 here is CSVAPVGTNEKLFF. In DNA, the CDR3 is TGCAGCGTTGCCCCCGTGGGAACTAATGAAAAACTGTTTTTT.

The genes are TRBV19 and TRBJ2-1, with TRBD2 matching over 9 bases. The CDR3 runs to 14 residues. Trimming at V came to 3 bases and at J to 8 bases, leaving 5 bases not matched to a gene. Germline CDR1 is LNHDA and CDR2 is SQIVND (reference sequence). In DNA form, the CDR3 reads TGTGCCAGTAGTATCGCGGGAGGGTTGGATGAGCAGTTCTTC. This codes for CASSIAGGLDEQFF.

The chain's CDR3 is CASSLASGSWDEQFF. The CDR3 nucleotides are TGTGCCAGCAGCTTGGCTAGCGGGAGTTGGGATGAGCAGTTCTTC. The rearrangement links TRBV5-4 to TRBJ2-1, with 10 bases fitting TRBD2. The CDR3 runs 15 residues. Germline CDR1 reads SGHNT; CDR2 reads YYREEE (reference sequence). J lost 8 bases, V lost 0 bases, and 5 bases had no gene match.

The chain recombines TRBV11-2 with TRBJ1-2, with D perhaps matching TRBD1 (5 bases). This CDR3 is 14 amino acids long. Trimming cost V 7 bases and J 4 bases, with 16 bases left between them. Germline V CDR1 and CDR2: SGHAT, FQNNGV. The DNA for the CDR3 is TGTGCCAGCAACATCCCGGGACGCCTCTATGGCTACACCTTC. The encoded protein is CASNIPGRLYGYTF.

This clone came up a few times. The CDR3 here is CSVERDGGTYEQYF. CDR3 coding DNA: TGCAGCGTTGAGAGGGACGGAGGAACCTACGAGCAGTACTTC. The chain carries TRBV29-1 and TRBJ2-7; perhaps D is TRBD1 or TRBD2 (5 bases each). The CDR3 contains 14 residues. Germline V gene sequence: CDR1 SQVTM, CDR2 ANQGSEA. V lost 3 bases, J lost 2 bases, and 14 bases lay in between.

The chain uses TRBV30 and TRBJ1-2; perhaps TRBD1 as D (6 bases). Germline CDR1 is GTSNPN and CDR2 is SVGIG (reference sequence). The CDR3 runs 13 residues. V was pared by 6 bases and J by 4 bases, with 15 bases between. The CDR3 loop is CACFRGRGYGYTF. The DNA of the CDR3 is TGTGCCTGCTTCCGGGGCAGGGGCTATGGCTACACCTTC.

This clone came up once. The chain has TRBV7-2 and TRBJ1-1; weak D call: TRBD1 (5 bases). Trimming left V 0 bases short and J 5 bases short, with 13 bases between. This CDR3 has 15 amino acids. Germline-derived CDR1 and CDR2 are SGHTA and FQGNSA. Here the CDR3 reads CASSLAPGGTTEAFF. The CDR3 nucleotides read TGTGCCAGCAGCTTAGCGCCAGGAGGGACGACTGAAGCTTTCTTT.

With respect to this clone: At one of its ends the junction is not consistent with the germline gene, which may arise from a read error. The chain employs TRBV30 and TRBJ2-1, with D unresolved. The CDR3 length is 11 residues. Germline CDR1 reads GTSNPN; CDR2 reads SVGIG (reference sequence). CDR3 sequence (DNA): TGTGCCTGGACGGGCTACTATGAGCAGTTCTTC. Its translation is CAWTGYYEQFF.

The rearrangement joins TRBV6-4 to TRBJ2-1; D is uncertain. This CDR3 region has 13 residues. Trimming took off 3 bases at V and 9 bases at J, with 12 bases between the two ends. Per the germline V gene, CDR1 is MRHNA and CDR2 is SNTAGT. This CDR3 is CASSERVSGEQFF. CDR3 DNA sequence: TGTGCCAGCAGTGAAAGGGTTTCCGGTGAGCAGTTCTTC.

The CDR3 DNA reads TGTGCCAGTACCCGACAGGGCAGCGAAAAACTGTTTTTT. Its protein product is CASTRQGSEKLFF. The chain uses TRBV19 and TRBJ1-4, with 7 bases matching TRBD1. The V segment lost 7 bases and the J segment 8 bases; nucleotides outside the gene matches: 7. The V gene's germline CDR1 is LNHDA and CDR2 SQIVND (reference sequence). This CDR3 region has 13 residues.

Details on this clone: A read error is the likely source, as a far larger clone sits one nucleotide away. The chain has TRBV4-3 and TRBJ1-4, with 10 bases fitting TRBD1. CDR1 LGHNA and CDR2 YSLEER come from the germline V gene. The CDR3 runs 16 residues. CDR3 in amino acids: CAGSQDLGTGAEKLFF. CDR3 nucleotide sequence: TGCGCCGGCAGCCAAGATCTTGGGACAGGGGCCGAAAAACTGTTTTTT.

The sample holds one count of this clone. The chain uses TRBV5-6 and TRBJ2-7, with 8 nucleotides matching TRBD2. Per the germline V gene, CDR1 is SGHDT and CDR2 is YYEEEE. The ends lost 2 bases at V and 3 bases at J; junction bases unmatched: 1. This CDR3 has 13 residues. The CDR3 protein is CASSFSGIYEQYF. DNA for the CDR3: TGTGCCAGCAGCTTTAGCGGGATCTACGAGCAGTACTTC.

The chain joins TRBV18 to TRBJ1-1; the D is unclear. The CDR3 runs to 16 residues. V was clipped by 6 bases and J by 1 base, with 18 bases between them. The germline V gene encodes CDR1 KGHSH and CDR2 LQKENI. CDR3 nucleotide sequence: TGTGCCAGCTCCTCACGCGAAGTCTTCGGGAACACTGAAGCTTTCTTT. Translating gives CASSSREVFGNTEAFF. The full variable domain, with the rest looked up from reference TRBV18 and TRBJ1-1, is NAGVMQNPRHLVRRRGQEARLRCSPMKGHSHVYWYRQLPEEGLKFMVYLQKENIIDESGMPKERFSAEFPKEGPSILRIQQVVRGDSAAYFCASSSREVFGNTEAFFGQGTRLTVV.

This clone was counted once. J is TRBJ1-2 and V is TRBV6-5; weak D call: TRBD1 (6 bases). This CDR3 region has 15 residues. In germline, CDR1 is MNHEY, CDR2 SVGAGI. V was shortened by 2 bases and J by 7 bases, with 17 bases between the two germline ends. This CDR3 is CASSYVDRLSGGYTF. CDR3 nucleotide sequence: TGTGCCAGCAGTTACGTGGACAGATTATCGGGTGGCTACACCTTC.

V and J are TRBV15 and TRBJ2-5; D gene ambiguous. CDR3 length equals 13 residues. Looked up from germline, CDR1 is LNHNV and CDR2 is YYDKDF (reference sequence). V gave up 5 bases and J gave up 3 bases, with 10 bases separating them. CDR3 protein: CATSYTAKETQYF. CDR3 nucleotides: TGTGCCACCAGCTACACAGCAAAAGAGACCCAGTACTTC. The entire variable domain, with the rest obtained from reference TRBV15 and TRBJ2-5, is as follows: DAMVIQNPRYQVTQFGKPVTLSCSQTLNHNVMYWYQQKSSQAPKLLFHYYDKDFNNEADTPDNFQSRRPNTSFCFLDIRSPGLGDTAMYLCATSYTAKETQYFGPGTRLLVL.

This chain links TRBV28 with TRBJ2-3; 9 bases agree with TRBD2. This CDR3 region has 16 residues. V trimming: 6 bases; J trimming: 3 bases; junction bases outside the gene matches: 10. In germline, CDR1 is MDHEN, CDR2 SYDVKM. The DNA of the CDR3 is TGTGCCAGCAGCGGGGTGACTAGCGGTCGAACAGATACGCAGTATTTT. It is translated as CASSGVTSGRTDTQYF.

The chain joins TRBV4-2 to TRBJ2-3, with 9 nucleotides matching TRBD1. V gave up 0 bases and J gave up 0 bases; unmatched junction bases: 13. From germline, CDR1 is LGHNA and CDR2 YNFKEQ. This CDR3 region has 20 residues. The CDR3 DNA follows: TGTGCCAGCAGCCAAGATGGAAGAACAGGGGGCGCGAGGAGCACAGATACGCAGTATTTT. This sequence encodes CASSQDGRTGGARSTDTQYF.

This chain links TRBV11-2 with TRBJ2-5; 12 nucleotides align to TRBD1. The J call is uncertain, as TRBJ2-7 better fits the DNA end. This CDR3 spans 14 amino acids. From germline, CDR1 is SGHAT and CDR2 FQNNGV. CDR3 DNA: TGTGCCAGCAGCCCGGGACAGGGGGCACGCGAGCAGTACTTC. Translated: CASSPGQGAREQYF.

J is TRBJ2-5 and V is TRBV2, with D tentatively TRBD2 (6 bases). The CDR3 covers 14 residues. Germline assignment: CDR1 SNHLY and CDR2 FYNNEI. V was shortened by 8 bases and J by 2 bases, with 15 bases between the two germline ends. The CDR3 protein is CASGPRRAQETQYF. The CDR3 nucleotides read TGTGCCAGCGGGCCGAGGAGGGCGCAAGAGACCCAGTACTTC.

This clone has more than one count but fewer than ten. This chain links TRBV6-4 with TRBJ2-7, with a possible D match to TRBD1 (5 bases). This CDR3 has 16 amino acids. Per the germline V gene, CDR1 is MRHNA and CDR2 is SNTAGT. Trimming took 6 bases from V and 3 from J, leaving 21 bases between them. This CDR3 is CASRQGGAPPGYEQYF. DNA of the CDR3: TGTGCCAGCAGGCAGGGTGGGGCCCCGCCAGGCTACGAGCAGTACTTC.

In regard to this clone: Other DNA sequences within the sample encode an identical CDR3. The chain carries TRBV5-1 and TRBJ1-1; no clear D gene. The CDR3 covers 12 residues. V was trimmed by 5 bases and J by 2 bases, leaving 7 bases between them. CDR1 SGHRS and CDR2 YFSETQ come from the germline V gene. The CDR3 spells CASRRENTEAFF. Written as DNA, the CDR3 is TGCGCCAGCAGGCGTGAAAACACTGAAGCTTTCTTT. The full variable domain, rest sourced from reference TRBV5-1 and TRBJ1-1, is KAGVTQTPRYLIKTRGQQVTLSCSPISGHRSVSWYQQTPGQGLQFLFEYFSETQRNKGNFPGRFSGRQFSNSRSEMNVSTLELGDSALYLCASRRENTEAFFGQGTRLTVV.

The CDR3 DNA follows: TGCGCCAGCAGCCAAGGCGGCAGGGGGAATGAAAAACTGTTTTTT. It encodes CASSQGGRGNEKLFF. The chain combines TRBV4-3 with TRBJ1-4; TRBD1 agrees at 7 bases. J gave up 5 bases and V 1 base, and 4 bases lay outside the gene matches. CDR3 size: 15 residues. Germline CDR1 reads LGHNA; CDR2 reads YSLEER.